Reported below is one T cell receptor (beta chain). Measured with immunoSEQ multiplex PCR; TCRdb has only the in-frame clones, and not every one. The sample carries around 84,000 clones, 75% to 90% recorded once. This sample was included in a study of blood T cell repertoires in COVID-19. V shed 0 bases, J shed 6 bases, and the junction held 10 bases outside the gene matches. The CDR3 totals 16 residues. Germline-derived CDR1 and CDR2 are SGHRS and YFSETQ. The receptor was isolated from a woman in her thirties or forties with active or convalescent COVID-19. The sample was peripheral blood. The rearrangement joins TRBV5-1 to TRBJ1-2; 8 positions match TRBD1. The CDR3 reads CASSLVGQGDVNGYTF. CDR3 sequence (DNA): TGCGCCAGCAGCTTGGTCGGACAGGGAGATGTGAATGGCTACACCTTC.